The next 10 T cell receptor beta chains were all read from a single sample in a study of technical replicates of blood from four donors. This table comes from immunoSEQ multiplex PCR, and its TCRdb copy is limited to in-frame clones, with some not included. The profile shows approximately 79,000 clones, about 97% of them singletons. Input material: T cells isolated from PBMCs. Receptors originate from a human donor in good health.

This clone was counted once. The chain carries TRBV25-1 and TRBJ2-5; 7 bases map to TRBD2. The CDR3 has 13 residues. Germline V CDR1 and CDR2: MGHDK, SYGVNS. J lost 4 bases, V lost 9 bases, and 8 bases had no gene match. CDR3 region: CASWSSGRETQYF. In DNA form, the CDR3 reads TGTGCCAGTTGGTCTAGCGGACGAGAGACCCAGTACTTC.

In this sample, this clone turned up once. The chain couples TRBV5-8 to TRBJ2-5, with D perhaps matching TRBD1 (6 bases). Germline-derived CDR1 and CDR2 are SGHTS and YDEGEE. This CDR3 is 17 amino acids long. V was shortened by 2 bases and J by 4 bases, with 21 bases between the two germline ends. The CDR3 bases are TGTGCCAGCAGCTTTATGAACTCCTGGGCCAGGGGAGAGACCCAGTACTTC. This encodes CASSFMNSWARGETQYF.

V is TRBV6-5 and J is TRBJ2-7, with D possibly matching TRBD2 (6 bases). CDR3 size: 16 residues. V was clipped by 0 bases and J by 3 bases, with 15 bases between them. Germline V gene data show CDR1 as MNHEY and CDR2 as SVGAGI. Written as DNA, the CDR3 is TGTGCCAGCAGTTACTCGATTCGGGACTTCAACTACGAGCAGTACTTC. Its protein product is CASSYSIRDFNYEQYF.

This chain links TRBV4-1 with TRBJ2-2; no clear D. The CDR3 consists of 15 residues. Germline CDR1 reads MGHRA; CDR2 reads YSYEKL. V lost 4 bases to trimming and J lost 1 base, with 10 bases between them. The CDR3 is CASSLTTLNTGELFF. The CDR3 DNA reads as TGCGCCAGCAGCCTTACGACACTGAACACCGGGGAGCTGTTTTTT.

The chain couples TRBV7-9 to TRBJ1-1; 7 bases match TRBD1. Germline CDR1 is SEHNR and CDR2 is FQNEAQ (reference sequence). The CDR3 runs to 14 residues. Germline trimming cut 1 base from V and 1 base from J; bases unmatched to any gene: 0. The CDR3 nucleotides read TGTGCCAGCAGCTTAGGACAGGGGAACACTGAAGCTTTCTTT. Its protein is CASSLGQGNTEAFF.

The chain has TRBV7-2 and TRBJ2-3; 10 bases line up with TRBD2. The J segment lost 10 bases and the V segment lost 5 bases, leaving 6 bases of the junction unmatched. CDR3 length equals 13 residues. The germline V gene encodes CDR1 SGHTA and CDR2 FQGNSA. This chain's CDR3 is CASSPSSGRAQYF. The CDR3 DNA follows: TGTGCCAGCAGCCCGTCTAGCGGGAGAGCGCAGTATTTT.

The CDR3 spells CAISDGLPAGTF. DNA of the CDR3: TGTGCCATCAGTGATGGTCTTCCCGCGGGCACCTTC. This sequence joins TRBV10-3 and TRBJ1-2; D not resolved. Trimming shortened V by 3 bases and J by 13 bases, and 15 bases separated the two germline ends. This CDR3 region has 12 residues. Germline V lookup: CDR1 ENHRY, CDR2 SYGVKD.

The CDR3 DNA follows: TGTGCCAGCAGCATGGGACTGGCGCACAATGAGCAGTTCTTC. Protein sequence: CASSMGLAHNEQFF. The V and J genes are TRBV9 and TRBJ2-1; possible D gene TRBD2, 6 bases. Per germline, CDR1 SGDLS and CDR2 YYNGEE. The V and J ends lost 4 bases and 5 bases respectively, with 13 bases between them. This CDR3 comprises 14 residues.

V usage is TRBV5-4 and J usage is TRBJ1-4, with D perhaps matching TRBD1 (6 bases). CDR3 length: 19 amino acids. V was shortened by 4 bases and J by 0 bases, with 22 bases between the two germline ends. CDR1 and CDR2 (germline): SGHNT, YYREEE (reference sequence). CDR3 amino acids: CASSGPGQATFSTNEKLFF. In DNA form, the CDR3 reads TGTGCCAGCAGCGGCCCGGGACAAGCGACGTTCTCAACTAATGAAAAACTGTTTTTT. The full variable domain, its missing parts supplied by reference TRBV5-4 and TRBJ1-4, is ETGVTQSPTHLIKTRGQQVTLRCSSQSGHNTVSWYQQALGQGPQFIFQYYREEENGRGNFPPRFSGLQFPNYSSELNVNALELDDSALYLCASSGPGQATFSTNEKLFFGSGTQLSVL.

The chain couples TRBV5-6 to TRBJ2-3, with D hard to call. V dropped 0 bases and J dropped 1 base, with 9 bases sitting between them. Per the germline V gene, CDR1 is SGHDT and CDR2 is YYEEEE. There are 15 residues in the CDR3. CDR3 bases: TGTGCCAGCAGCTTGGCCGGGTCGGGCACAGATACGCAGTATTTT. Translating it yields CASSLAGSGTDTQYF. Full variable domain (remainder filled in from reference TRBV5-6 and TRBJ2-3): DAGVTQSPTHLIKTRGQQVTLRCSPKSGHDTVSWYQQALGQGPQFIFQYYEEEERQRGNFPDRFSGHQFPNYSSELNVNALLLGDSALYLCASSLAGSGTDTQYFGPGTRLTVL.